This is a list of T cell receptor beta chains from one sample in a study of blood T cell repertoires in COVID-19. Only in-frame clones appear in the TCRdb table, and some are missing; sequencing was by immunoSEQ multiplex PCR. The repertoire consists of 150,000 to 200,000 clones, with about 80% occurring once and the leading ten covering around 7%. The sequencing sample was made of peripheral blood. The source of these receptors is a man between 65 and 79 years old with active or convalescent COVID-19. CDR3s include the opening cysteine and the closing phenylalanine or tryptophan. Fields, in order: D gene, J gene, V gene, clone size, CDR3 DNA, CDR3 protein. A D gene is named only where the DNA matches it firmly. Expanded clones are given a class, and other clones once, few, many or no size at all.

- TRBJ2-1 TRBV2 - TGTGCCAGCAGTGATCAGGGGAGCTCCTACAATGAGCAGTTCTTC CASSDQGSSYNEQFF
TRBD1 TRBJ2-1 TRBV2 - TGTGCCAGCACCCCGGGACAGCTATACAATGAGCAGTTCTTC CASTPGQLYNEQFF
- TRBJ1-2 TRBV4-3 - TGCGCCAGCAGCCAAGACAGAGGAGAGGACTATGGCTACACCTTC CASSQDRGEDYGYTF
- TRBJ2-7 TRBV10-2 - TGCGCCAGCAGTTCCCTTGCAGGCTACGAGCAGTACTTC CASSSLAGYEQYF
- TRBJ1-3 TRBV7-2 - TGTGCCAGCAGCTTTGAAGCTACTGGAAACACCATATATTTT CASSFEATGNTIYF
TRBD1 TRBJ1-2 TRBV4-1 - TGCGCCAGCAGCCTACGGGACAGGGGGAACTATGGCTACACCTTC CASSLRDRGNYGYTF
- TRBJ1-2 TRBV7-9 - TGTGCCAGCGTCTGGGGGGTGGGTAACTATGGCTACACCTTC CASVWGVGNYGYTF
- TRBJ1-2 TRBV28 - TGTGCCACCGGAACAGAGGACGGGGGTGGCTACACCTTC CATGTEDGGGYTF
TRBD2 TRBJ2-5 TRBV5-1 - TGCGCCAGCAGCCCCGGAGCGGGGCAGGAGACCCAGTACTTC CASSPGAGQETQYF
TRBD1 TRBJ1-1 TRBV19 - TGTGCCAGTAACTCTCCTCCGGGACAGCAGAACACTGAAGCTTTCTTT CASNSPPGQQNTEAFF
- TRBJ1-3 TRBV6-6 few TGTGCCAGCAGCGGGGTACTTTCTGGAAACACCATATATTTT CASSGVLSGNTIYF
- TRBJ1-3 TRBV9 - TGTGCCAGCAGCGGGGACTACGGGGGAAACACCATATATTTT CASSGDYGGNTIYF
TRBD1 TRBJ1-6 TRBV9 few TGTGCCAGCAGCGTAGGGCAGGGGGACTCACCCCTCCACTTT CASSVGQGDSPLHF
- TRBJ1-1 TRBV19 - TGTGCCAGTAGTTGGGGTGGAGCGGACACTGAAGCTTTCTTT CASSWGGADTEAFF
- TRBJ1-5 TRBV12-3/TRBV12-4 - TGTGCCAGCACCAGTAGACAGGATCAGCCCCAGCATTTT CASTSRQDQPQHF
TRBD1 TRBJ1-6 TRBV27 - TGTGCCAGCAGCCTAACAGGGGATTTCTTATATAATTCACCCCTCCACTTT CASSLTGDFLYNSPLHF
TRBD1 TRBJ1-2 TRBV10-3 - TGTGCCATCAGTGTGGACAGGGCTGATGGCTACACCTTC CAISVDRADGYTF
TRBD2 TRBJ2-1 TRBV11-3 - TGTGCCAGCAGCTCGGGACTAGCGGGAGTCCATGAGCAGTTCTTC CASSSGLAGVHEQFF
TRBD2 TRBJ2-5 TRBV5-1 - TGCGCCAGCAGGGCCTTGGCTAGCGGGACGGGAGAGACCCAGTACTTC CASRALASGTGETQYF
- TRBJ2-1 TRBV18 once TGTGCCAGCTCACCGTCCCAAACGGGGAATGAGCAGTTCTTC CASSPSQTGNEQFF
TRBD1 TRBJ1-1 TRBV2 - TGTGCCAGCAGGGGGGACAGGAACACTGAAGCTTTCTTT CASRGDRNTEAFF
TRBD2 TRBJ2-3 TRBV10-1 - TGCGCCAGCAGTGGTCCAGCGGGGGGGACGGCAGATACGCAGTATTTT CASSGPAGGTADTQYF